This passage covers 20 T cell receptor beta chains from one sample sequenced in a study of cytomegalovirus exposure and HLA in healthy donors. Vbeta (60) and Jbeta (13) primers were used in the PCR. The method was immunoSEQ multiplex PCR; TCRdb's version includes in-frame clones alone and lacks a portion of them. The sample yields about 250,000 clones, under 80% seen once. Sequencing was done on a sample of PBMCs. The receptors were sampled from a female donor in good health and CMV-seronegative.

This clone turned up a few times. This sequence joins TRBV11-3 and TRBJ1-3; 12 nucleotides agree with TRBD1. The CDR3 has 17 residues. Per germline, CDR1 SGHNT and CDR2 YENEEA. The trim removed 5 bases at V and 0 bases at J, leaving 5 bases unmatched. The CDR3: CASSEGTGGGSGNTIYF. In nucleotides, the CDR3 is TGTGCCAGCAGCGAGGGGACAGGGGGCGGCTCTGGAAACACCATATATTTT.

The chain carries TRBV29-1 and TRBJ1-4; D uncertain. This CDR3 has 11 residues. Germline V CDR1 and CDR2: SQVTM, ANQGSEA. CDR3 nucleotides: TGCGTGGCGGGTTCAGGTGAAAAACTGTTTTTT. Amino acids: CVAGSGEKLFF.

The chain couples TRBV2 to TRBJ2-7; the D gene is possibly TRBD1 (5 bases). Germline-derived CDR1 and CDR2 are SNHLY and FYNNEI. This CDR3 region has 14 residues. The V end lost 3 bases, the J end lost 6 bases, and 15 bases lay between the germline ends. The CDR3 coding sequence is TGTGCCAGCAGTGAGACTGCAGGGCAGGTCGAGCAGTACTTC. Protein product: CASSETAGQVEQYF.

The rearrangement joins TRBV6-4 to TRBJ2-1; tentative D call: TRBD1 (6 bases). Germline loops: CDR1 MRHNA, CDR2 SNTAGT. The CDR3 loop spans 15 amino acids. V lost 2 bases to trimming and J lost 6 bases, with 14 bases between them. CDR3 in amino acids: CASSDVGHPSNEQFF. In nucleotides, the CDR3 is TGTGCCAGCAGTGACGTGGGACACCCCAGCAATGAGCAGTTCTTC.

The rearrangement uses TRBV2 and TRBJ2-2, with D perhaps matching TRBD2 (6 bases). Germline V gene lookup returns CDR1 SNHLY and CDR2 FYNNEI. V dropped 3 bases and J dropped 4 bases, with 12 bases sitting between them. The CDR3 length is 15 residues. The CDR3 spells CASSERTSITGELFF. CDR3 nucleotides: TGTGCCAGCAGTGAGCGTACTAGCATCACCGGGGAGCTGTTTTTT.

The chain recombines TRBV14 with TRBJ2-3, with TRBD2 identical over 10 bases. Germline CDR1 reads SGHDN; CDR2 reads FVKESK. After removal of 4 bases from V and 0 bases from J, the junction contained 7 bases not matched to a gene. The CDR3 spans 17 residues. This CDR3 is CASSRSLAGASTDTQYF. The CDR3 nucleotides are TGTGCCAGCAGCCGGAGCCTAGCGGGGGCTAGCACAGATACGCAGTATTTT. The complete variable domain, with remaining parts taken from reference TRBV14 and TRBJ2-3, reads EAGVTQFPSHSVIEKGQTVTLRCDPISGHDNLYWYRRVMGKEIKFLLHFVKESKQDESGMPNNRFLAERTGGTYSTLKVQPAELEDSGVYFCASSRSLAGASTDTQYFGPGTRLTVL.

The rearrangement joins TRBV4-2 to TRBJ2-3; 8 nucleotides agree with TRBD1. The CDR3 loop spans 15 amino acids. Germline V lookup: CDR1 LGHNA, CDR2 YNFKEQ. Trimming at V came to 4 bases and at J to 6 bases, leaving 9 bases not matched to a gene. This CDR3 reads CASSLRQGMVDTQYF. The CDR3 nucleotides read TGTGCCAGCAGCCTTCGACAGGGGATGGTGGATACGCAGTATTTT.

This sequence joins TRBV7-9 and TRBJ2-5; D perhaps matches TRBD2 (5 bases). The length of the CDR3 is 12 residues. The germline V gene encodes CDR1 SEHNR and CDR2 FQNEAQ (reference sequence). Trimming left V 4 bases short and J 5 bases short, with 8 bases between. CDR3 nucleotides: TGTGCCAGCAGCTCCCCGGGGGAGACCCAGTACTTC. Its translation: CASSSPGETQYF. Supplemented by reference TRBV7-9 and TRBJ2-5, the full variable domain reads DTGVSQNPRHKITKRGQNVTFRCDPISEHNRLYWYRQTLGQGPEFLTYFQNEAQLEKSRLLSDRFSAERPKGSFSTLEIQRTEQGDSAMYLCASSSPGETQYFGPGTRLLVL.

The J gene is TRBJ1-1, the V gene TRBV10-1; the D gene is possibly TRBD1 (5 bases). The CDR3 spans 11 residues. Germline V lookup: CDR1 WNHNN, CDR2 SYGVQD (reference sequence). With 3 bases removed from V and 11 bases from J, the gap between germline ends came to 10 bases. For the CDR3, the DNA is TGCGCCAGCAGTGACGGGGGAATTGCTTTCTTT. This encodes CASSDGGIAFF.

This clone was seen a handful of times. The CDR3 here is CATRTSGSRETQYF. The CDR3 bases are TGTGCCACCAGGACTAGCGGGAGTCGAGAGACCCAGTACTTC. The gene calls are TRBV19 and TRBJ2-5; 13 nucleotides line up with TRBD2. Germline assignment: CDR1 LNHDA and CDR2 SQIVND (reference sequence). The CDR3 consists of 14 residues. V shed 10 bases and J 4 bases; nucleotides not matched to a gene: 6.

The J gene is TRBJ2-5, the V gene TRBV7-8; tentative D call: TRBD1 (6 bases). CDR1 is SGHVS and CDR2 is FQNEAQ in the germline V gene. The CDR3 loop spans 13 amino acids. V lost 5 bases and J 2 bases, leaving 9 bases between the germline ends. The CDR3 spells CASSPGQQETQYF. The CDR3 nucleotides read TGTGCCAGCAGCCCTGGACAGCAAGAGACCCAGTACTTC.

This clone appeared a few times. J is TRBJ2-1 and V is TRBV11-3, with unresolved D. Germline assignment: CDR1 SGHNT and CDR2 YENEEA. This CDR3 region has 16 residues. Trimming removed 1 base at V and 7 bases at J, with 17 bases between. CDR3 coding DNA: TGTGCCAGCAGCTTAGGTGCTACCACTTCGCGGAATGAGCAGTTCTTC. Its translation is CASSLGATTSRNEQFF.

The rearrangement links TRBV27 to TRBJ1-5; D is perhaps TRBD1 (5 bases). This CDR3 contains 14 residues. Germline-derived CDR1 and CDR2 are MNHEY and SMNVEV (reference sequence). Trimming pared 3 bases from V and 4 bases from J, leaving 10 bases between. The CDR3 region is CASSFQGRNQPQHF. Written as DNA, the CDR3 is TGTGCCAGCAGTTTTCAGGGAAGGAATCAGCCCCAGCATTTT.

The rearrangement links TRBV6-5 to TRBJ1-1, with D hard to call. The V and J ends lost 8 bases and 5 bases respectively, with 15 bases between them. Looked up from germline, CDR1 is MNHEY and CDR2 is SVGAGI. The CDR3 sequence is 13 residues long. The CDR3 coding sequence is TGTGCCAGCGAACGGGTCCCGGGAACTGAAGCTTTCTTT. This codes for CASERVPGTEAFF.

This chain's CDR3 is CASSPPGRTIVGDEQFF. The CDR3 nucleotides read TGTGCCAGCAGCCCACCCGGAAGGACTATCGTCGGGGATGAGCAGTTCTTC. The rearrangement links TRBV21-1 to TRBJ2-1; the table assigns TRBD2, which was not confirmed against the DNA. TRBV21-1 constitutes a pseudogene. The CDR3 runs 17 residues.

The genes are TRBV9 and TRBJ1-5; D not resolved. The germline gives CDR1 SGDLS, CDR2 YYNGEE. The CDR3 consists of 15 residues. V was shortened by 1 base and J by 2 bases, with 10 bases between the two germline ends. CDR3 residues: CASSVLPEGNQPQHF. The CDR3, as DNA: TGTGCCAGCAGCGTACTTCCGGAGGGCAATCAGCCCCAGCATTTT.

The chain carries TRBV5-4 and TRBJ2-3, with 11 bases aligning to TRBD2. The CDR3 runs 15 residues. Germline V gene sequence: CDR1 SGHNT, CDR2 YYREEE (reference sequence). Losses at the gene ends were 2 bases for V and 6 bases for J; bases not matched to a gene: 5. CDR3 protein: CASSFQLAGADTQYF. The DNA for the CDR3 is TGTGCCAGCAGCTTTCAACTAGCGGGAGCCGATACGCAGTATTTT.

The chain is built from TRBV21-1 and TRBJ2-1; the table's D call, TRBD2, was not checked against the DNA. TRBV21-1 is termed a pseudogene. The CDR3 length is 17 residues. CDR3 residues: CARAGLAGARLGNEQFF. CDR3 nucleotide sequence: TGTGCCAGGGCGGGACTAGCGGGTGCCCGACTGGGCAATGAGCAGTTCTTC.

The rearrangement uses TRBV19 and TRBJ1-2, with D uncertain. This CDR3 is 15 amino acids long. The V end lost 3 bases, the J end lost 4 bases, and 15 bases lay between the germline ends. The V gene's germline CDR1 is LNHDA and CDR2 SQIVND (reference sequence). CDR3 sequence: CASSIALDKSYGYTF. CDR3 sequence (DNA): TGTGCCAGTAGTATTGCCCTCGACAAGAGCTATGGCTACACCTTC.

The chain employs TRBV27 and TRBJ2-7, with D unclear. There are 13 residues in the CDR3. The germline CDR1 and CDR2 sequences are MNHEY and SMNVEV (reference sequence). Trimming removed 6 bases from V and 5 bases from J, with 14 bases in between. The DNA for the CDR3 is TGTGCCAGCAGCACTCACTACGCCCACGAGCAGTACTTC. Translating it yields CASSTHYAHEQYF.